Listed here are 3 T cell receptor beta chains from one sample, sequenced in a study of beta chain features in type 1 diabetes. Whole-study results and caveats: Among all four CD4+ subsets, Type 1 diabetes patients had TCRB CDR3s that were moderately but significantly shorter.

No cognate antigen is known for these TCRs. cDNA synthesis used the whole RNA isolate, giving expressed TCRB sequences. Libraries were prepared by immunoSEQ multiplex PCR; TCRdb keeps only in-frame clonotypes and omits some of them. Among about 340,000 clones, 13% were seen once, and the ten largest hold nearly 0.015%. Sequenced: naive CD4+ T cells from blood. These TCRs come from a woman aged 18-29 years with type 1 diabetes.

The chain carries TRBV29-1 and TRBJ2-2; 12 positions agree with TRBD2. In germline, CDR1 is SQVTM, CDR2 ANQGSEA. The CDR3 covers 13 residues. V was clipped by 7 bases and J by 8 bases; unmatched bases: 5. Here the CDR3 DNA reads TGCAGCGGAAGACTAGCGGGAGAGGGGGAGCTGTTTTTT. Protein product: CSGRLAGEGELFF.

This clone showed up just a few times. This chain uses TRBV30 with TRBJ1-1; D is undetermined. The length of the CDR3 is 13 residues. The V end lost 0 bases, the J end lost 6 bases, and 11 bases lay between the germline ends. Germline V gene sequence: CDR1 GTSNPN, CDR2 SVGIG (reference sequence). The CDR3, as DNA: TGTGCCTGGAGTGTAGAGGTCAAGGCTGAAGCTTTCTTT. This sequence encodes CAWSVEVKAEAFF.

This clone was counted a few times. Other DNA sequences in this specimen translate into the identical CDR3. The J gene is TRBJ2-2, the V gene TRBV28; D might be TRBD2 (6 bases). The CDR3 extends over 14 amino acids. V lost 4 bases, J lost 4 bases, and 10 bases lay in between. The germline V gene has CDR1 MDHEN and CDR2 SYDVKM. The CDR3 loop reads CASSSGSGTGELFF. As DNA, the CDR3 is TGTGCCAGCAGTTCCGGGAGTGGCACCGGGGAGCTGTTTTTT.